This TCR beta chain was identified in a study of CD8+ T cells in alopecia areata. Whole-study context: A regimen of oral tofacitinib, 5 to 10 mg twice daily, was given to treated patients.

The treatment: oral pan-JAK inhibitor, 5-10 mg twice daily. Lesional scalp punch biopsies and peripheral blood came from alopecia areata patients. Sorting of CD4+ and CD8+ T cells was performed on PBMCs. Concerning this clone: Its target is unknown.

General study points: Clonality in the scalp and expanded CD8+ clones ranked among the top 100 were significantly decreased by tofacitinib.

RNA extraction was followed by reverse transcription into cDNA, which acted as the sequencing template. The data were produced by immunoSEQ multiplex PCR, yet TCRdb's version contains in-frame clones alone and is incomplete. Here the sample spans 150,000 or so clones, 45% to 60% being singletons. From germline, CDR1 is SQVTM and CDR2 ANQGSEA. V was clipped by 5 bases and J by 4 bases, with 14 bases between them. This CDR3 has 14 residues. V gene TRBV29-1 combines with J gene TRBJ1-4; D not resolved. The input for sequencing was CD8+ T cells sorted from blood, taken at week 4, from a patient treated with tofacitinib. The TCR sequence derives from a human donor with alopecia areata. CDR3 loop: CSVSGPTLNEKLFF. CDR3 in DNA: TGCAGCGTTTCCGGGCCGACTCTTAATGAAAAACTGTTTTTT.